Each of the 19 T cell receptor beta chains below was sequenced from the same sample in a study of T cell repertoires in aging, cancer and after chemotherapy. Peripheral blood genomic DNA, not sorted cells or RNA, was the template. Multiplex touch-down PCR with TRB-A/B primers amplified rearranged V-D-J TRB sequences. One entry per CDR3 protein, called by TCRdb with MiXCR from the multiplex PCR reads. The data show 1,500 to 2,000 distinct CDR3 sequences, less than 25% seen once. The sample comprised blood. The receptors derive from a human donor with a solid tumor.

This clonotype appeared a few times. The CDR3 DNA follows: TGCGCCAGCACCCAGGGGGGAGGTGAAAAACTGTTTTTT. It encodes CASTQGGGEKLFF. This chain links TRBV5-1 with TRBJ1-4; 7 bases agree with TRBD1. Germline V CDR1 and CDR2: SGHRS, YFSETQ. The J segment lost 7 bases and the V segment lost 6 bases, leaving 6 bases of the junction unmatched. This CDR3 spans 13 amino acids.

In its sample, this clonotype ranks as large. The chain recombines TRBV30 with TRBJ1-2; possibly TRBD1 for D (6 bases). V was clipped by 4 bases and J by 3 bases, with 15 bases between them. CDR1 is GTSNPN, CDR2 SVGIG, per germline (reference sequence). The CDR3 length is 14 residues. The CDR3 spells CAWTGTPSYYGYTF. The CDR3 nucleotides are TGTGCCTGGACTGGGACACCCAGCTACTATGGCTACACCTTC.

This clonotype was detected a few times. This rearrangement joins TRBV7-9 to TRBJ1-6; 7 bases match TRBD1. The CDR3 length is 14 residues. Trimming at V came to 5 bases and at J to 7 bases, leaving 5 bases not matched to a gene. Germline CDR1 reads SEHNR; CDR2 reads FQNEAQ (reference sequence). This CDR3 is CASSARDSNSPLHF. Here the CDR3 DNA reads TGTGCCAGCAGCGCCCGGGACAGCAATTCACCCCTCCACTTT.

This clonotype was counted only a few times. J is TRBJ2-5 and V is TRBV7-2; D might be TRBD2 (5 bases). The CDR3 consists of 13 residues. CDR1 is SGHTA, CDR2 FQGNSA, per germline. V was clipped by 0 bases and J by 5 bases, with 7 bases between them. Written as DNA, the CDR3 is TGTGCCAGCAGCTTAGCTTGGAGGGAGACCCAGTACTTC. Protein sequence: CASSLAWRETQYF.

Worth noting for this clonotype: With a much larger clone just one base away, this may be a read error. The chain links TRBV5-1 to TRBJ2-1; 7 bases match TRBD2. The germline V gene encodes CDR1 SGHRS and CDR2 YFSETQ. This CDR3 is built from 15 residues. The CDR3 sequence is CASTRWRENYNKQFF. The CDR3 nucleotides read TGCGCCAGCACGAGGTGGCGGGAGAACTACAATAAGCAGTTCTTC. The complete variable domain, with remaining parts taken from reference TRBV5-1 and TRBJ2-1, reads KAGVTQTPRYLIKTRGQQVTLSCSPISGHRSVSWYQQTPGQGLQFLFEYFSETQRNKGNFPGRFSGRQFSNSRSEMNVSTLELGDSALYLCASTRWRENYNKQFFGPGTRLTVL.

This clonotype was counted a few times. CDR3: CASSLMAGVSNEQFF. The CDR3 nucleotides read TGTGCCAGCAGCTTAATGGCGGGAGTATCCAATGAGCAGTTCTTC. V is TRBV7-3 and J is TRBJ2-1; 7 nucleotides line up with TRBD2. CDR3 length: 15 amino acids. The germline gives CDR1 SGHTA, CDR2 FQGTGA. J lost 6 bases, V lost 1 base, and 6 bases had no gene match.

This clonotype came up a few times. V and J are TRBV12-3 or TRBV12-4 and TRBJ2-2; 7 positions agree with TRBD2. This CDR3 is built from 16 residues. V lost 6 bases and J lost 6; bases outside the gene matches: 13. The CDR3 protein is CASRGGGGVLAGELFF. The CDR3 coding sequence is TGTGCCAGCAGGGGTGGTGGGGGGGTTTTAGCCGGGGAGCTGTTTTTT.

This clonotype was seen a few times. The chain uses TRBV20-1 and TRBJ1-5; the D is unclear. Trimming pared 7 bases from V and 6 bases from J, leaving 13 bases between. Germline CDR1 is DFQATT and CDR2 is SNEGSKA (reference sequence). This CDR3 is 12 amino acids long. CDR3 nucleotides: TGCAGTGTTTCTACCCCCTCTCAGCCCCAGCATTTT. The encoded protein is CSVSTPSQPQHF.

This chain uses TRBV7-2 with TRBJ2-1; TRBD2 might be the D (7 bases). Germline loops: CDR1 SGHTA, CDR2 FQGNSA. The CDR3 runs to 15 residues. V gave up 4 bases and J gave up 10 bases, with 20 bases separating them. The CDR3 here is CASSYEAGTRGEQFF. The CDR3 nucleotides read TGTGCCAGCAGCTACGAAGCGGGGACAAGGGGGGAGCAGTTCTTC.

This clonotype has a handful of counts. The V call is TRBV7-9, the J call TRBJ2-1; D possibly corresponds to TRBD2 (5 bases). This CDR3 spans 15 amino acids. Germline assignment: CDR1 SEHNR and CDR2 FQNEAQ (reference sequence). The germline V and J ends were trimmed by 2 bases and 8 bases, with 16 bases remaining between them. Here the CDR3 DNA reads TGTGCCAGCAGCTTATCCCTGTCTCGGGGTGATGAGCAGTTCTTC. This sequence encodes CASSLSLSRGDEQFF.

The chain combines TRBV12-3 or TRBV12-4 with TRBJ2-1, with D unresolved. CDR3 length equals 8 residues. V shed 9 bases and J shed 10 bases, with 4 bases lying between them. CDR3 coding DNA: TGTGCCAGGATGGAGCAGTTCTTC. It codes for CARMEQFF.

The chain links TRBV13 to TRBJ1-2; TRBD1 might be the D (6 bases). V was clipped by 5 bases and J by 5 bases, with 15 bases between them. Germline-derived CDR1 and CDR2 are PRHDT and FYEKMQ (reference sequence). The CDR3 spans 14 residues. The CDR3: CASSGEGRGYGYTF. CDR3 bases: TGTGCCAGCAGCGGTGAGGGCAGGGGATATGGCTACACCTTC. Drawing the rest from reference TRBV13 and TRBJ1-2, the complete variable domain is AAGVIQSPRHLIKEKRETATLKCYPIPRHDTVYWYQQGPGQDPQFLISFYEKMQSDKGSIPDRFSAQQFSDYHSELNMSSLELGDSALYFCASSGEGRGYGYTFGSGTRLTVV.

This clonotype was observed a handful of times. The rearrangement uses TRBV5-1 and TRBJ1-5; D perhaps matches TRBD1 (5 bases). Germline loops: CDR1 SGHRS, CDR2 YFSETQ. Trimming shortened V by 1 base and J by 0 bases, and 8 bases separated the two germline ends. The length of the CDR3 is 15 residues. The CDR3, as DNA: TGCGCCAGCAGCTTGACAGGATTTAGCAATCAGCCCCAGCATTTT. Amino acid sequence: CASSLTGFSNQPQHF.

This clonotype was picked up a small number of times. The chain uses TRBV20-1 and TRBJ1-5; 8 nucleotides line up with TRBD1. The V segment lost 0 bases and the J segment 8 bases; nucleotides outside the gene matches: 15. This CDR3 region has 17 residues. The germline V gene has CDR1 DFQATT and CDR2 SNEGSKA (reference sequence). The CDR3 DNA is TGCAGTGCTAGAGATGCGGCCGGGACAGGAACGTTAAAGCCCCAGCATTTT. Protein: CSARDAAGTGTLKPQHF.

CDR3 loop: CSVWLAGGGEEQFF. DNA for the CDR3: TGCAGCGTCTGGTTAGCGGGGGGGGGTGAGGAGCAGTTCTTC. This chain connects TRBV29-1 to TRBJ2-1, with 11 nucleotides matching TRBD2. Germline V gene sequence: CDR1 SQVTM, CDR2 ANQGSEA. The ends lost 6 bases at V and 10 bases at J; junction bases unmatched: 11. This CDR3 spans 14 amino acids.

By frequency in the sample, this clonotype is large. The V call is TRBV29-1, the J call TRBJ2-1; possible D gene TRBD2, 7 bases. The ends were cut back, 7 bases at V and 6 bases at J, with 19 bases in the middle. This CDR3 has 14 amino acids. Germline CDR1 SQVTM, CDR2 ANQGSEA. The chain's CDR3 is CSAYRIGGRNEQFF. The DNA for the CDR3 is TGCAGCGCCTACCGGATCGGGGGGCGCAATGAGCAGTTCTTC.

The V gene is TRBV9, the J gene TRBJ2-1, with TRBD2 identical over 10 bases. J was trimmed by 8 bases and V by 3 bases; bases with no gene match: 8. Germline V gene sequence: CDR1 SGDLS, CDR2 YYNGEE. The CDR3 has 15 residues. The CDR3 protein is CASSASGSTGYEQFF. CDR3 DNA: TGTGCCAGCAGCGCTAGCGGGAGTACAGGGTATGAGCAGTTCTTC.

In its sample, this clonotype ranks as medium-sized (0.01 to 0.1%). The V call is TRBV7-9, the J call TRBJ2-5; D is undetermined. The CDR3 has 13 residues. Looked up from germline, CDR1 is SEHNR and CDR2 is FQNEAQ (reference sequence). The V end was cut by 6 bases, the J end by 1 base, with 9 bases between. Here the CDR3 reads CASRSKSQETQYF. For the CDR3, the DNA is TGTGCCAGCAGATCCAAAAGCCAAGAGACCCAGTACTTC.

A few counts support this clonotype. The chain employs TRBV28 and TRBJ2-5; the match to TRBD1 covers 9 bases. With 0 bases clipped from V and 4 bases from J, the junction kept 6 bases outside the gene matches. Germline V lookup: CDR1 MDHEN, CDR2 SYDVKM. CDR3 size: 16 residues. Here the CDR3 reads CASSLWGQGMGETQYF. In DNA form, the CDR3 reads TGTGCCAGCAGTTTATGGGGACAGGGTATGGGAGAGACCCAGTACTTC.